This TCR beta chain was documented in a study of blood T cell repertoires in COVID-19. Study background: Specimens from acute and convalescent COVID-19 originated in the United States, Italy and Spain.

Data came from immunoSEQ multiplex PCR; TCRdb stores just in-frame clones and leaves some out. This sample has about 120,000 clones, with about 86% found just once. The CDR3 runs 15 residues. Germline CDR1 reads SGHNT; CDR2 reads YYREEE (reference sequence). Unmatched junction bases numbered 5, after V lost 4 bases and J lost 1 base. The chain joins TRBV5-4 to TRBJ1-1; 9 bases align to TRBD1. Sequencing was performed on peripheral blood. The sequence was obtained from a man older than 75 with active or convalescent COVID-19. The CDR3 sequence is CASSKGQGGNTEAFF. The CDR3 DNA reads TGTGCCAGCAGCAAGGGACAGGGCGGGAACACTGAAGCTTTCTTT.